A single sample gave rise to the 22 T cell receptor beta chains below, sequenced in a study of cytomegalovirus exposure and HLA in healthy donors. This PCR relied on a set of 60 Vbeta primers and 13 Jbeta primers. TCRdb's copy holds only in-frame clones and misses some; the assay was immunoSEQ multiplex PCR. The sample's table shows 40,000 to 50,000 clones. Sequencing was performed on PBMCs. These receptors originate from a man younger than 45 in good health and CMV-seronegative.

The chain carries TRBV19 and TRBJ2-7; D not resolved. The CDR3 extends over 13 amino acids. The germline CDR1 and CDR2 sequences are LNHDA and SQIVND (reference sequence). V was shortened by 0 bases and J by 2 bases, with 5 bases between the two germline ends. CDR3 DNA: TGTGCCAGTAGTATAGACGAGGCCTACGAGCAGTACTTC. As protein: CASSIDEAYEQYF.

V and J are TRBV19 and TRBJ2-1, with 15 bases matching TRBD2. There are 18 residues in the CDR3. Germline V CDR1 and CDR2: LNHDA, SQIVND (reference sequence). Trimming removed 5 bases from V and 0 bases from J; junction bases left unmatched: 5. The CDR3 region is CASSPGTSGRSSYNEQFF. The CDR3 bases are TGTGCCAGTAGTCCCGGGACTAGCGGGAGGAGCTCCTACAATGAGCAGTTCTTC. Complete variable domain (other parts from reference TRBV19 and TRBJ2-1): DGGITQSPKYLFRKEGQNVTLSCEQNLNHDAMYWYRQDPGQGLRLIYYSQIVNDFQKGDIAEGYSVSREKKESFPLTVTSAQKNPTAFYLCASSPGTSGRSSYNEQFFGPGTRLTVL.

The chain is built from TRBV11-2 and TRBJ1-1, with D possibly being TRBD1 (5 bases). CDR3 length equals 16 residues. V lost 1 base, J lost 10 bases, and 22 bases lay in between. Looked up from germline, CDR1 is SGHAT and CDR2 is FQNNGV. This CDR3 reads CASSLGAMGGEKSAFF. Written as DNA, the CDR3 is TGTGCCAGCAGCTTAGGGGCCATGGGAGGGGAAAAGTCAGCTTTCTTT.

This rearrangement joins TRBV4-1 to TRBJ2-5; 7 bases agree with TRBD1. The V gene's germline CDR1 is MGHRA and CDR2 YSYEKL. V lost 0 bases, J lost 6 bases, and 4 bases stayed unmatched. The CDR3 totals 14 residues. The CDR3 loop reads CASSQEGGSKTQYF. CDR3 DNA: TGCGCCAGCAGCCAAGAAGGGGGCTCGAAGACCCAGTACTTC.

CDR3 nucleotide sequence: TGTGCCAGCAGCTACGACCGGGACAGCTATGGCTACACCTTC. Translating gives CASSYDRDSYGYTF. The J gene is TRBJ1-2, the V gene TRBV5-6; 7 bases agree with TRBD1. Germline V gene lookup returns CDR1 SGHDT and CDR2 YYEEEE. The CDR3 length is 14 residues. The V segment lost 3 bases and the J segment 4 bases; nucleotides outside the gene matches: 6.

This chain uses TRBV6-1 with TRBJ2-7; 8 nucleotides align to TRBD1. The trim removed 10 bases at V and 3 bases at J, leaving 11 bases unmatched. The CDR3 loop spans 14 amino acids. Germline V gene data show CDR1 as MNHNS and CDR2 as SASEGT. As DNA, the CDR3 is TGTGCCACCACAGCCAGGGGGCCCTACTACGAGCAGTACTTC. It translates to CATTARGPYYEQYF.

The chain links TRBV13 to TRBJ2-7; 7 nucleotides agree with TRBD2. The ends lost 1 base at V and 1 base at J; junction bases unmatched: 10. The CDR3 contains 17 residues. CDR1 PRHDT and CDR2 FYEKMQ come from the germline V gene (reference sequence). CDR3 amino acids: CASSLAVSRGGSYEQYF. The CDR3 region has the DNA TGTGCCAGCAGCTTAGCGGTGTCGAGGGGAGGGTCCTACGAGCAGTACTTC. The full variable domain, with the rest looked up from reference TRBV13 and TRBJ2-7, is AAGVIQSPRHLIKEKRETATLKCYPIPRHDTVYWYQQGPGQDPQFLISFYEKMQSDKGSIPDRFSAQQFSDYHSELNMSSLELGDSALYFCASSLAVSRGGSYEQYFGPGTRLTVT.

The chain couples TRBV30 to TRBJ2-6; D remains unclear. Trimming shortened V by 0 bases and J by 4 bases, and 13 bases separated the two germline ends. This CDR3 is built from 16 residues. The germline CDR1 and CDR2 sequences are GTSNPN and SVGIG (reference sequence). In nucleotides, the CDR3 is TGTGCCTGGAGTGTACTCGGTGGTTCCGGGGCCAACGTCCTGACTTTC. Translating gives CAWSVLGGSGANVLTF.

The chain employs TRBV6-5 and TRBJ2-3; 7 bases line up with TRBD1. Germline V gene data show CDR1 as MNHEY and CDR2 as SVGAGI. The ends lost 2 bases at V and 2 bases at J; junction bases unmatched: 7. The CDR3 loop spans 16 amino acids. CDR3 protein: CASSYPRGQFTDTQYF. CDR3 nucleotide sequence: TGTGCCAGCAGTTACCCGAGGGGACAGTTCACAGATACGCAGTATTTT.

This chain links TRBV23-1 with TRBJ1-6, with TRBD1 matching over 7 bases. TRBV23-1 is annotated as an ORF whose role is uncertain. The CDR3 is 17 residues long. V shed 4 bases and J 0 bases; nucleotides not matched to a gene: 6. The CDR3: CASSRAGGNSYNSPLHF. CDR3 nucleotide sequence: TGCGCCAGCAGTCGGGCAGGGGGAAACTCCTATAATTCACCCCTCCACTTT.

V gene TRBV27 combines with J gene TRBJ2-7; 8 positions match TRBD2. CDR1 MNHEY and CDR2 SMNVEV come from the germline V gene (reference sequence). CDR3 length: 16 amino acids. V lost 5 bases and J lost 3; bases outside the gene matches: 12. CDR3 sequence: CASSPSAGARHYEQYF. CDR3 coding DNA: TGTGCCAGCAGTCCGTCAGCGGGGGCGCGCCACTACGAGCAGTACTTC.

V and J are TRBV6-1 and TRBJ2-7; no clear D gene. The CDR3 sequence is 13 residues long. Trimming shortened V by 0 bases and J by 2 bases, and 5 bases separated the two germline ends. CDR1 and CDR2 (germline): MNHNS, SASEGT. The chain's CDR3 is CASSEAFAYEQYF. Here the CDR3 DNA reads TGTGCCAGCAGTGAAGCGTTCGCCTACGAGCAGTACTTC.

The chain has TRBV4-3 and TRBJ1-2; the match to TRBD1 covers 9 bases. The V and J ends lost 3 bases and 1 base, in that order; junction bases with no gene match: 6. CDR3 size: 16 residues. CDR1 is LGHNA, CDR2 YSLEER, per germline. This chain's CDR3 is CASSHVRDRVNYGYTF. The CDR3 bases are TGCGCCAGCAGCCATGTAAGGGACAGGGTTAACTATGGCTACACCTTC.

This chain joins TRBV4-1 and TRBJ1-4, with TRBD1 identical over 8 bases. V lost 5 bases to trimming and J lost 8 bases; unmatched junction nucleotides: 7. CDR1 is MGHRA, CDR2 YSYEKL, per germline. The CDR3 consists of 14 residues. CDR3 nucleotide sequence: TGCGCCAGCAGCAATGTACAGGGGGTCGAAAAACTGTTTTTT. Translated, it gives CASSNVQGVEKLFF.

The CDR3 loop is CAWSVPGTVNTEAFF. The CDR3 DNA is TGTGCCTGGAGTGTACCCGGGACAGTGAACACTGAAGCTTTCTTT. This sequence joins TRBV30 and TRBJ1-1; 7 bases map to TRBD1. Per the germline V gene, CDR1 is GTSNPN and CDR2 is SVGIG (reference sequence). CDR3 size: 15 residues. V shed 0 bases, J shed 0 bases, and the junction held 4 bases outside the gene matches.

Regarding this clone: A junction boundary mismatches the germline segment, possibly from a read error. CDR3 in amino acids: CASSLEERGGTGVIF. CDR3 DNA sequence: TGTGCCAGCAGCCTAGAGGAGAGGGGAGGGACAGGGGTGATCTTC. The chain is built from TRBV9 and TRBJ2-1, with TRBD1 matching 10 bases. The CDR3 extends over 15 amino acids. The germline CDR1 and CDR2 sequences are SGDLS and YYNGEE.

The chain uses TRBV5-4 and TRBJ2-4, with 7 bases fitting TRBD1. Unmatched junction bases numbered 5, after V lost 3 bases and J lost 2 bases. Germline V gives CDR1 SGHNT, CDR2 YYREEE (reference sequence). The CDR3 spans 15 residues. CDR3 sequence reads: CASSYRGVTKNIQYF. The CDR3, as DNA: TGTGCCAGCAGCTACAGGGGAGTAACCAAAAACATTCAGTACTTC.

The chain combines TRBV6-6 with TRBJ1-1; no firm D call. The CDR3 length is 11 residues. Looked up from germline, CDR1 is MNHNY and CDR2 is SVGAGI (reference sequence). With 4 bases removed from V and 4 bases from J, the gap between germline ends came to 4 bases. CDR3 in DNA: TGTGCCAGCAGTTCCAGCACTGAAGCTTTCTTT. Its translation: CASSSSTEAFF.

V and J are TRBV29-1 and TRBJ2-3; TRBD2 agrees at 7 bases. From germline, CDR1 is SQVTM and CDR2 ANQGSEA. The CDR3 covers 15 residues. Trimming removed 6 bases from V and 4 bases from J; junction bases left unmatched: 13. This CDR3 reads CSVIGGEGVADTQYF. CDR3 DNA sequence: TGCAGCGTAATCGGTGGGGAGGGAGTGGCAGATACGCAGTATTTT.

The rearrangement joins TRBV4-2 to TRBJ2-7, with D tentatively TRBD1 (5 bases). Germline V gene lookup returns CDR1 LGHNA and CDR2 YNFKEQ. The CDR3 runs to 15 residues. Trimming took 0 bases from V and 6 from J, leaving 15 bases between them. The CDR3 reads CASSQDPGFGREQYF. The CDR3 DNA reads as TGTGCCAGCAGCCAAGATCCAGGGTTTGGTCGCGAGCAGTACTTC.

V gene TRBV6-4 combines with J gene TRBJ2-2; TRBD1 matches 10 bases. V was pared by 6 bases and J by 5 bases, with 6 bases of the junction left unmatched. CDR1 and CDR2 from the germline V gene are MRHNA and SNTAGT. The CDR3 runs to 15 residues. The CDR3 DNA reads TGTGCCAGCAGAGCCGGGACAGGGGAAACCGGGGAGCTGTTTTTT. Protein sequence: CASRAGTGETGELFF.

The chain joins TRBV7-9 to TRBJ1-2, with a weak D call TRBD1 (5 bases). CDR1 is SEHNR, CDR2 FQNEAQ, per germline (reference sequence). The CDR3 is made up of 15 amino acids. Trimming removed 2 bases from V and 10 bases from J, with 20 bases in between. The CDR3 loop reads CASSLLRGALTTYTF. DNA for the CDR3: TGTGCCAGCAGCTTACTGCGCGGGGCGCTCACTACCTACACCTTC.